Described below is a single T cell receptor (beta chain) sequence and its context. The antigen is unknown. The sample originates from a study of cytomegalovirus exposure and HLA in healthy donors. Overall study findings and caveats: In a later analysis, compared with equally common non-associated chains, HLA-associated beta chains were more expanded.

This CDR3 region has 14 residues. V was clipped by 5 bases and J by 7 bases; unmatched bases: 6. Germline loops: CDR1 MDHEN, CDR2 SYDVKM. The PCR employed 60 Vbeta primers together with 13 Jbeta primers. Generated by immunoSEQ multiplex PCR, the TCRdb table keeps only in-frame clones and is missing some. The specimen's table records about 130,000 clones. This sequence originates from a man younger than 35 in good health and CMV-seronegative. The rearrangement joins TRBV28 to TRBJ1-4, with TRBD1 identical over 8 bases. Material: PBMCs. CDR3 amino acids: CASSPGGSVEKLFF. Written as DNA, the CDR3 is TGTGCCAGCAGTCCAGGGGGCTCTGTTGAAAAACTGTTTTTT.